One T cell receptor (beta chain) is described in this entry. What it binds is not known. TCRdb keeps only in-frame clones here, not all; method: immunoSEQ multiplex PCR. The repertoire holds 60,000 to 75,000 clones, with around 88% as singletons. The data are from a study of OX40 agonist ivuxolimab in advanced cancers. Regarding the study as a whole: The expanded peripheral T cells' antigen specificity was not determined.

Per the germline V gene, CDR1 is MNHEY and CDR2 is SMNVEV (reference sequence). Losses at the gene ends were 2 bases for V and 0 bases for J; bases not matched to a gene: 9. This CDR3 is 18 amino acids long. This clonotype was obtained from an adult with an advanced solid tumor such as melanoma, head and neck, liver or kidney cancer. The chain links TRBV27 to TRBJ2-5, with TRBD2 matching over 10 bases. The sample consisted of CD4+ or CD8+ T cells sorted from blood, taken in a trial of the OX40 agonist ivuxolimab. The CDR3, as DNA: TGTGCCAGCAGTTTAAGGCGGGGGACTAGCGCTTACCAAGAGACCCAGTACTTC. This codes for CASSLRRGTSAYQETQYF.